This TCR beta chain was documented in a study of blood T cell repertoires in COVID-19. Profiling relied on immunoSEQ multiplex PCR, and the TCRdb table lists in-frame clones only, not all of them. The sample lists around 200,000 clones, about nine tenths occurring once. Trimming took 2 bases from V and 8 from J, leaving 12 bases between them. Germline-derived CDR1 and CDR2 are LGHDT and YNNKEL (reference sequence). This CDR3 comprises 14 residues. The J gene is TRBJ1-4, the V gene TRBV3-1 (or the pseudogene TRBV3-2), with D uncertain. This sequence was found in a man aged 18 to 29 with active or convalescent COVID-19. Sequenced input: peripheral blood. This chain's CDR3 is CASSQLGSGEKLFF. The DNA for the CDR3 is TGTGCCAGCAGCCAATTGGGGAGTGGGGAAAAACTGTTTTTT.